A selection of T cell receptor beta chains follows, all from one sample in a study of T cells after yellow fever vaccination. MiXCR was run by TCRdb on the 5' RACE reads, yielding one entry per CDR3 protein. The data show approximately 330,000 distinct CDR3 sequences, 4.1% seen once. The sample consisted of PBMCs, taken 5 days after the yellow fever booster vaccination. These receptors originate from a man in his late teens or twenties who received the YFV17D yellow fever vaccine. Both conserved end residues are part of each CDR3. A D gene is named only where the DNA matches it firmly. Not every row has a clone size; where given, it reads once, few, many or a size class.

clone size: NA; J gene: TRBJ1-2; D gene: NA; V gene: TRBV9; CDR3 DNA: TGTGCCAGCAGCGTGGGATTCTCTAACTATGGCTACACCTTC; CDR3 protein: CASSVGFSNYGYTF
clone size: NA; J gene: TRBJ2-1; D gene: TRBD1; V gene: TRBV12-3/TRBV12-4; CDR3 DNA: TGTGCCAGCAGTTCCCGAGAGGATAGGAGACAGGGCAATGAGCAGTTCTTC; CDR3 protein: CASSSREDRRQGNEQFF
clone size: many; J gene: TRBJ1-2; D gene: TRBD1; V gene: TRBV29-1; CDR3 DNA: TGCAGCGTTGAGGGACAGGGCAGCTATGGCTACACCTTC; CDR3 protein: CSVEGQGSYGYTF
clone size: NA; J gene: TRBJ2-1; D gene: NA; V gene: TRBV7-2; CDR3 DNA: TGTGCCAGCAGCTCTCAGGGGTACCCCTACAATGAGCAGTTCTTC; CDR3 protein: CASSSQGYPYNEQFF
clone size: many; J gene: TRBJ1-4; D gene: NA; V gene: TRBV20-1; CDR3 DNA: TGCAGTGCCGGAGGGGGGGCAACTAATGAAAAACTGTTTTTT; CDR3 protein: CSAGGGATNEKLFF
clone size: many; J gene: TRBJ2-2; D gene: NA; V gene: TRBV18; CDR3 DNA: TGTGCCAGCAGCTCGGGGACCGGGGAGCTGTTTTTT; CDR3 protein: CASSSGTGELFF
clone size: NA; J gene: TRBJ1-1; D gene: NA; V gene: TRBV12-3/TRBV12-4; CDR3 DNA: TGTGCCAGCAGCTTCAGGGAACACACTGAAGCTTTCTTT; CDR3 protein: CASSFREHTEAFF
clone size: NA; J gene: TRBJ1-5; D gene: NA; V gene: TRBV6-6; CDR3 DNA: TGTGCCAGCAGTCCCGACAGCCGGCCCCAGCATTTT; CDR3 protein: CASSPDSRPQHF
clone size: few; J gene: TRBJ2-4; D gene: TRBD2; V gene: TRBV4-2; CDR3 DNA: TGTGCCAGCAGCCAAGATCGAGGTAGCGGGGACCTTCTAGCCAAAAACATTCAGTACTTC; CDR3 protein: CASSQDRGSGDLLAKNIQYF
clone size: many; J gene: TRBJ1-6; D gene: NA; V gene: TRBV5-5; CDR3 DNA: TGTGCCAGCCACCGACGGGGGGGTAGCTCACCCCTCCACTTT; CDR3 protein: CASHRRGGSSPLHF
clone size: NA; J gene: TRBJ2-5; D gene: TRBD2; V gene: TRBV9; CDR3 DNA: TGTGCCAGCAGCGTAGCGTCTAGCGGGGTCCAAGAGACCCAGTACTTC; CDR3 protein: CASSVASSGVQETQYF
clone size: many; J gene: TRBJ1-2; D gene: TRBD1; V gene: TRBV10-3; CDR3 DNA: TGTGCCATCAATTCCGGGGACAGAACTGGCTACACCTTC; CDR3 protein: CAINSGDRTGYTF
clone size: few; J gene: TRBJ2-1; D gene: TRBD2; V gene: TRBV20-1; CDR3 DNA: TGCAGTGCTAGAGCCTGGGTAGGACTAGCGGGGGTGGCCTACAATGAGCAGTTCTTC; CDR3 protein: CSARAWVGLAGVAYNEQFF
clone size: many; J gene: TRBJ2-2; D gene: NA; V gene: TRBV5-1; CDR3 DNA: TGCGCCAGCAGCTTGGTTGCTTCGTTCACCGGGGAGCTGTTTTTT; CDR3 protein: CASSLVASFTGELFF
clone size: many; J gene: TRBJ2-1; D gene: NA; V gene: TRBV5-1; CDR3 DNA: TGCGCCAGCAGCTTGGATGCCAGCTTCAATGAGCAGTTCTTC; CDR3 protein: CASSLDASFNEQFF
clone size: few; J gene: TRBJ2-7; D gene: TRBD2; V gene: TRBV27; CDR3 DNA: TGTGCCAGTAGGACTAGCCCGGGCGAGCAGTACTTC; CDR3 protein: CASRTSPGEQYF
clone size: few; J gene: TRBJ1-2; D gene: TRBD1; V gene: TRBV12-3/TRBV12-4; CDR3 DNA: TGTGCCAGCAGCTACCCATCGGGACAGGGTTTGGGCTACACCTTC; CDR3 protein: CASSYPSGQGLGYTF
clone size: few; J gene: TRBJ2-5; D gene: NA; V gene: TRBV20-1; CDR3 DNA: TGCAGTGCCCCGGCCCGGCGAGAGACCCAGTACTTC; CDR3 protein: CSAPARRETQYF
clone size: many; J gene: TRBJ2-7; D gene: TRBD2; V gene: TRBV7-9; CDR3 DNA: TGTGCCAGTACGCTAGCGGGGCTACCTTACGAGCAGTACTTC; CDR3 protein: CASTLAGLPYEQYF
clone size: NA; J gene: TRBJ2-7; D gene: TRBD2; V gene: TRBV4-2; CDR3 DNA: TGTGCCAGCAGCCAAGATCGAACTAGCGACGAGCAGTACTTC; CDR3 protein: CASSQDRTSDEQYF
clone size: NA; J gene: TRBJ2-5; D gene: TRBD2; V gene: TRBV7-8; CDR3 DNA: TGTGCCAGCAGCCCCGCAGTAGCGGGGGGGATCGTGAAGACCCAGTACTTC; CDR3 protein: CASSPAVAGGIVKTQYF
clone size: NA; J gene: TRBJ1-2; D gene: TRBD1; V gene: TRBV5-1; CDR3 DNA: TGCGCCAGCAGCTCCCGTGTGGGACAGAGAATAGCTAACTATGGCTACACCTTC; CDR3 protein: CASSSRVGQRIANYGYTF
clone size: NA; J gene: TRBJ2-1; D gene: NA; V gene: TRBV18; CDR3 DNA: TGTGCCAGCTCACCATTGACGGGCGGTGAGCAGTTCTTC; CDR3 protein: CASSPLTGGEQFF
clone size: NA; J gene: TRBJ2-2; D gene: TRBD2; V gene: TRBV3-1; CDR3 DNA: TGTGCCAGCAGCCAAGCCCCCGGGACTAGATTTGGGGAGCTGTTTTTT; CDR3 protein: CASSQAPGTRFGELFF
clone size: many; J gene: TRBJ1-6; D gene: NA; V gene: TRBV6-2/TRBV6-3; CDR3 DNA: TGTGCCAGCAGTTACGGGACGGGGAATTCACCCCTCCACTTT; CDR3 protein: CASSYGTGNSPLHF
clone size: NA; J gene: TRBJ1-6; D gene: TRBD1; V gene: TRBV2; CDR3 DNA: TGTGCCAGCAGGCAGGGACAGGGGATGGATTCACCCCTCCACTTT; CDR3 protein: CASRQGQGMDSPLHF
clone size: once; J gene: TRBJ1-2; D gene: NA; V gene: TRBV3-1; CDR3 DNA: TGTGCCAGCAGCGTAAGAGAGGCACCCTCCTATGGCTACACCTTC; CDR3 protein: CASSVREAPSYGYTF
clone size: many; J gene: TRBJ2-7; D gene: TRBD1; V gene: TRBV5-1; CDR3 DNA: TGCGCCAGCACCCCTCGGGCTGGGACAGGGGACTACGAGCAGTACTTC; CDR3 protein: CASTPRAGTGDYEQYF
clone size: NA; J gene: TRBJ2-1; D gene: NA; V gene: TRBV29-1; CDR3 DNA: TGCAGCGTTGAAGATTTAAGATTAACGGGAGATGAGCAGTTCTTC; CDR3 protein: CSVEDLRLTGDEQFF
clone size: many; J gene: TRBJ2-3; D gene: TRBD1; V gene: TRBV5-6; CDR3 DNA: TGTGCCACCCGGGTACAGGGGGCGTCGGATACGCAGTATTTT; CDR3 protein: CATRVQGASDTQYF
clone size: many; J gene: TRBJ1-2; D gene: NA; V gene: TRBV25-1; CDR3 DNA: TGTGCCAGCAAACGGGGACTCGGGGGCTACACCTTC; CDR3 protein: CASKRGLGGYTF
clone size: NA; J gene: TRBJ1-2; D gene: NA; V gene: TRBV5-1; CDR3 DNA: TGCGCCAGCAGCCTACACCGGGGGCAGGACTATGGCTACACCTTC; CDR3 protein: CASSLHRGQDYGYTF
clone size: NA; J gene: TRBJ2-3; D gene: TRBD2; V gene: TRBV29-1; CDR3 DNA: TGCAGCGTTGAAGAGGGACTAGCGGGGTTCACAGATACGCAGTATTTT; CDR3 protein: CSVEEGLAGFTDTQYF
clone size: few; J gene: TRBJ1-1; D gene: NA; V gene: TRBV29-1; CDR3 DNA: TGCAGCGTTTGGGGCGGGAACACTGAAGCTTTCTTT; CDR3 protein: CSVWGGNTEAFF
clone size: many; J gene: TRBJ1-2; D gene: NA; V gene: TRBV7-2; CDR3 DNA: TGTGCCAGCAGCCAGGGACAAAACTATGGCTACACCTTC; CDR3 protein: CASSQGQNYGYTF
clone size: few; J gene: TRBJ1-1; D gene: NA; V gene: TRBV20-1; CDR3 DNA: TGCAGTGCCGGGACCTTACGGAGAATTCCTGAAGCTTTCTTT; CDR3 protein: CSAGTLRRIPEAFF
clone size: few; J gene: TRBJ1-3; D gene: NA; V gene: TRBV20-1; CDR3 DNA: TGCAGTGCTCCCAGGGGAGCCGGAAACACCATATATTTT; CDR3 protein: CSAPRGAGNTIYF